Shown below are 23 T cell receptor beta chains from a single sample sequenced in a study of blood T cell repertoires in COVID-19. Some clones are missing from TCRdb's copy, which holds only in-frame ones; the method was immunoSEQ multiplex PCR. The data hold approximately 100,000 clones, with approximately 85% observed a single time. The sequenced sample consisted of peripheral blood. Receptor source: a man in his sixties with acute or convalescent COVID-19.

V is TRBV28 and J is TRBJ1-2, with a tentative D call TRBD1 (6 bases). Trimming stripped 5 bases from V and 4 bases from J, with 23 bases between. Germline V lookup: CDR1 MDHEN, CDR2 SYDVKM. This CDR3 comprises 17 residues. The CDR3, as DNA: TGTGCCAGCAGTCTAACATCCGCAGGGGCGGACGTCTATGGCTACACCTTC. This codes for CASSLTSAGADVYGYTF.

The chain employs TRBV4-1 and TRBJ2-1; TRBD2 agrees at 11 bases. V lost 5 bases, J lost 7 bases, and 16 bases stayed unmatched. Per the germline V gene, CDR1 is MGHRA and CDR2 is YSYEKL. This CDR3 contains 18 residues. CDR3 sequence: CASSSSRGVAGGRNEQFF. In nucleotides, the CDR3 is TGCGCCAGCAGCAGCAGTAGGGGGGTAGCGGGAGGGAGAAATGAGCAGTTCTTC.

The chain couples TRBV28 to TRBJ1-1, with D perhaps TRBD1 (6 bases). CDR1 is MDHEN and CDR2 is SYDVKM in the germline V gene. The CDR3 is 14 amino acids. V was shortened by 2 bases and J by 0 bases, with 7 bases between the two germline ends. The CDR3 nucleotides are TGTGCCAGCAGTTTAACAGGGATGAACACTGAAGCTTTCTTT. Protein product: CASSLTGMNTEAFF.

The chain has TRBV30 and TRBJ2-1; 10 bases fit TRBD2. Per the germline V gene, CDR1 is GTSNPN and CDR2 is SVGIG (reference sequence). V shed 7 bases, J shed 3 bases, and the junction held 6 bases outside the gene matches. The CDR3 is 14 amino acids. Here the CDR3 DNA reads TGTGCCTCCCAGAAGCGGGGGGGCTACAATGAGCAGTTCTTC. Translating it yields CASQKRGGYNEQFF. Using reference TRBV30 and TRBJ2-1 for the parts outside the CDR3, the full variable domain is SQTIHQWPATLVQPVGSPLSLECTVEGTSNPNLYWYRQAAGRGLQLLFYSVGIGQISSEVPQNLSASRPQDRQFILSSKKLLLSDSGFYLCASQKRGGYNEQFFGPGTRLTVL.

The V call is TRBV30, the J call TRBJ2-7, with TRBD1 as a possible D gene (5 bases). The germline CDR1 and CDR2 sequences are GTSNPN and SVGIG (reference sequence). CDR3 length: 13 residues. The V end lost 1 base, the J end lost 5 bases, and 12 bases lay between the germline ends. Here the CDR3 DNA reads TGTGCCTGGAGTGAGGGGCGGCTGCACGAGCAGTACTTC. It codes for CAWSEGRLHEQYF.

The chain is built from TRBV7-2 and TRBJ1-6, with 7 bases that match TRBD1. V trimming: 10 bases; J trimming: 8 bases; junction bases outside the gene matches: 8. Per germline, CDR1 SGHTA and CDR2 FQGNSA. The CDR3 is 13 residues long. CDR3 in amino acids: CAIKTGIDSPLHF. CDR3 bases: TGTGCCATAAAGACAGGGATCGATTCACCCCTCCACTTT.

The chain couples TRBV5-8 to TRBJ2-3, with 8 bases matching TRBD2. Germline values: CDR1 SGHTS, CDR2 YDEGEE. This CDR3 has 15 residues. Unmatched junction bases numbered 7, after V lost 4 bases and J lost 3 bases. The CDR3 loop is CASSVGGGLTDTQYF. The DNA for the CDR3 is TGTGCCAGCAGCGTAGGCGGGGGGTTGACAGATACGCAGTATTTT.

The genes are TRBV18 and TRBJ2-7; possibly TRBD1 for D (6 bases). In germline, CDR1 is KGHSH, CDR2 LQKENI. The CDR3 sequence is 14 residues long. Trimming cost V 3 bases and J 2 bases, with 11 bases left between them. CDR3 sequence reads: CASSPNEGAYEQYF. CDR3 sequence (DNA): TGTGCCAGCTCACCTAACGAGGGGGCCTACGAGCAGTACTTC.

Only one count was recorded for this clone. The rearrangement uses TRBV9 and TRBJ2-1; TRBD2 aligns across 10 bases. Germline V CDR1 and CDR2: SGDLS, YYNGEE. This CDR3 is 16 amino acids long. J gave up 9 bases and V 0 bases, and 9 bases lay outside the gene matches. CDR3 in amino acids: CASSVVAGGHIIEQFF. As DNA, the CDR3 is TGTGCCAGCAGCGTAGTAGCGGGGGGCCACATTATTGAGCAGTTCTTC.

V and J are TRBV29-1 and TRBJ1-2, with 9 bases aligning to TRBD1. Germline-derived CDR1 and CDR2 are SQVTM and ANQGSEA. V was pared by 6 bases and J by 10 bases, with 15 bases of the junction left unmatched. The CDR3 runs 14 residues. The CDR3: CSVYHPGQGTFYTF. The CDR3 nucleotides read TGCAGCGTCTACCATCCGGGACAGGGTACCTTCTACACCTTC.

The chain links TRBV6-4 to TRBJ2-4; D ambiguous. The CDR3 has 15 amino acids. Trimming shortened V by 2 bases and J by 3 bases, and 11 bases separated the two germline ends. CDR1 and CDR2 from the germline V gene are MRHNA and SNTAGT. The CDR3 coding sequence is TGTGCCAGCAGTGACCCTTACAATGGCAAAAACATTCAGTACTTC. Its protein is CASSDPYNGKNIQYF.

As DNA, the CDR3 is TGTGCCAGCAGCTTAGCCCGTTACAATGAGCAGTTCTTC. This codes for CASSLARYNEQFF. This chain links TRBV11-2 with TRBJ2-1, with D hard to call. CDR3 length: 13 amino acids. Germline V lookup: CDR1 SGHAT, CDR2 FQNNGV. V gave up 1 base and J gave up 4 bases, with 5 bases separating them. Complete variable domain (other parts from reference TRBV11-2 and TRBJ2-1): EAGVAQSPRYKIIEKRQSVAFWCNPISGHATLYWYQQILGQGPKLLIQFQNNGVVDDSQLPKDRFSAERLKGVDSTLKIQPAKLEDSAVYLCASSLARYNEQFFGPGTRLTVL.

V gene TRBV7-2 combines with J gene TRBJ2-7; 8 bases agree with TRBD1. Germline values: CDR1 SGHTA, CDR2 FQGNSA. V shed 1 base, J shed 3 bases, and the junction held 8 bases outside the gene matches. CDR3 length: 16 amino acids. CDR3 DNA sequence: TGTGCCAGCAGCTTAGGGTTGAGTGGACAGGGCTACGAGCAGTACTTC. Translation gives CASSLGLSGQGYEQYF.

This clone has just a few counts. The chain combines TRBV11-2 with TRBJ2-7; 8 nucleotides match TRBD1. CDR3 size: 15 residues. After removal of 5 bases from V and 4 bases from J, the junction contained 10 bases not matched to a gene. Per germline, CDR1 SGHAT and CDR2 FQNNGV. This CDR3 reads CASSIGTGAGYEQYF. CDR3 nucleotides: TGTGCCAGCAGCATTGGGACAGGCGCCGGGTACGAGCAGTACTTC. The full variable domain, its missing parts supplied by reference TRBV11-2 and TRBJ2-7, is EAGVAQSPRYKIIEKRQSVAFWCNPISGHATLYWYQQILGQGPKLLIQFQNNGVVDDSQLPKDRFSAERLKGVDSTLKIQPAKLEDSAVYLCASSIGTGAGYEQYFGPGTRLTVT.

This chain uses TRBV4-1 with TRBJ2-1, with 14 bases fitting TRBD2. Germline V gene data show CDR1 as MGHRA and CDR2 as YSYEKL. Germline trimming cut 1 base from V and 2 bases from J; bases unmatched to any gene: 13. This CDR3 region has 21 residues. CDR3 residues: CASSQGRTVGLAGGAYNEQFF. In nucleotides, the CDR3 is TGCGCCAGCAGCCAAGGTAGGACAGTTGGACTAGCGGGGGGTGCCTACAATGAGCAGTTCTTC.

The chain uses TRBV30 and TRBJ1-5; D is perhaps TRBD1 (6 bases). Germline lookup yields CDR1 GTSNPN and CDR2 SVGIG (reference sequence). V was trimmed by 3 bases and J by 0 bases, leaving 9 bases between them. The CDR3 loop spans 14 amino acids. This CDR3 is CAWSWTASNQPQHF. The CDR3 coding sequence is TGTGCCTGGAGCTGGACAGCTAGCAATCAGCCCCAGCATTTT.

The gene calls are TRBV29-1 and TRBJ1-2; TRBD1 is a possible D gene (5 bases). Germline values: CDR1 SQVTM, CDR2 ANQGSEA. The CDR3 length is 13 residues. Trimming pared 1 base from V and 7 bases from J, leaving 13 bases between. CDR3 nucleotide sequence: TGCAGCGTTGAAGTAATGCGGGGCTTTGGCTACACCTTC. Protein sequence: CSVEVMRGFGYTF.

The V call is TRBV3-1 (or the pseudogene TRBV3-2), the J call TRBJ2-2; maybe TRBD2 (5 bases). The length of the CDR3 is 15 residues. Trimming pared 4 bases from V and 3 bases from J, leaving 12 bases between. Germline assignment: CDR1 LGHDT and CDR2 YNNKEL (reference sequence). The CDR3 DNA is TGTGCCAGCAGCCTACGGGGTCGGGACACCGGGGAGCTGTTTTTT. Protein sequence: CASSLRGRDTGELFF.

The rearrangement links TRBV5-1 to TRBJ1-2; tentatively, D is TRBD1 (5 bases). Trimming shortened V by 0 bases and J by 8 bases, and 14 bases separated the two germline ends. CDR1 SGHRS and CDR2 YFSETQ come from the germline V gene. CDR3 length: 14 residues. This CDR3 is CASSLGQGAWGYTF. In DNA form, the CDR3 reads TGCGCCAGCAGCTTGGGTCAGGGTGCGTGGGGCTACACCTTC. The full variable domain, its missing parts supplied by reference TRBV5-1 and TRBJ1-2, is KAGVTQTPRYLIKTRGQQVTLSCSPISGHRSVSWYQQTPGQGLQFLFEYFSETQRNKGNFPGRFSGRQFSNSRSEMNVSTLELGDSALYLCASSLGQGAWGYTFGSGTRLTVV.

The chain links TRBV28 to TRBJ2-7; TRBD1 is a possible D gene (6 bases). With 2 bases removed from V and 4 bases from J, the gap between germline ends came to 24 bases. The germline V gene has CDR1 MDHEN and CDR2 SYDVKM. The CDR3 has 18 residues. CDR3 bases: TGTGCCAGCAGTTTAAGAGGGGGAACTACCGGGTTCATTTACGAGCAGTACTTC. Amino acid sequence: CASSLRGGTTGFIYEQYF.

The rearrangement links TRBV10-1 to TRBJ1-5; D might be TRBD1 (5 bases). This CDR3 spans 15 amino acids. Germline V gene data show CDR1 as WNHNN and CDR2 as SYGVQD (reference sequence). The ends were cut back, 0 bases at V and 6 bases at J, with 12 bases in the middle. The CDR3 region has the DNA TGCGCCAGCAGTGAGTCGGGAGGGGAACGTCAGCCCCAGCATTTT. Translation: CASSESGGERQPQHF.

In DNA, the CDR3 is TGTGCCTGGAGTGTGGGACAGGTATACGAGCAGTACTTC. Translated: CAWSVGQVYEQYF. V and J are TRBV30 and TRBJ2-7, with 8 bases that match TRBD1. This CDR3 region has 13 residues. Germline CDR1 GTSNPN, CDR2 SVGIG (reference sequence). After removal of 0 bases from V and 4 bases from J, the junction contained 2 bases not matched to a gene.

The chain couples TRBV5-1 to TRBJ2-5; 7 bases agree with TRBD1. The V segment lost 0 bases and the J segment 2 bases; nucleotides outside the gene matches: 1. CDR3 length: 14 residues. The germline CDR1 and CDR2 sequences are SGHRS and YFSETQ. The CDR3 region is CASSLGDRQETQYF. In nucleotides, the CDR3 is TGCGCCAGCAGCTTGGGGGACAGACAAGAGACCCAGTACTTC.